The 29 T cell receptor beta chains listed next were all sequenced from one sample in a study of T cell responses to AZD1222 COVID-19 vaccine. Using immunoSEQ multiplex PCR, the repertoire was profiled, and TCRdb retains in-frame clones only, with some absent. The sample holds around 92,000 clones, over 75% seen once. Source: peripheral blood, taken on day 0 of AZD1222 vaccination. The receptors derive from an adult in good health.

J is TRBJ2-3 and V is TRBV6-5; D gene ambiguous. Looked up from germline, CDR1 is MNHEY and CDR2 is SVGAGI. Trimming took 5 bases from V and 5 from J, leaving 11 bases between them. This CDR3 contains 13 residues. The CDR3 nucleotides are TGTGCCAGCAGTCCCGAGCGAGGAGATACGCAGTATTTT. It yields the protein CASSPERGDTQYF.

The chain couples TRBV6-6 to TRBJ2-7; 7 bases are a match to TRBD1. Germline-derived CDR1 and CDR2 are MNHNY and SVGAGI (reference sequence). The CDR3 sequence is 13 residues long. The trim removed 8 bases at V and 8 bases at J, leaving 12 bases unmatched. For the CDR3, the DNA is TGTGCCAGCCGGACAGGCGAGTACGGACAGCAGTACTTC. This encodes CASRTGEYGQQYF.

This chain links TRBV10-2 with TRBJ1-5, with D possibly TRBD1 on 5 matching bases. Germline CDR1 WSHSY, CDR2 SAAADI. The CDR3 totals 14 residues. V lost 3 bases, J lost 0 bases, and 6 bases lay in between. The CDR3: CASSDRVSNQPQHF. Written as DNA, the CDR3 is TGCGCCAGCAGTGACAGGGTTAGCAATCAGCCCCAGCATTTT.

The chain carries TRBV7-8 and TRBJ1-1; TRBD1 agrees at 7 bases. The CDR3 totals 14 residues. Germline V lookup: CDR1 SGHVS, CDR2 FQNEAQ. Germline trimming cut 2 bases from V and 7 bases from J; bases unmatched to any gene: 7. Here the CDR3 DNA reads TGTGCCAGCAGCTTAAGGGCAGGGACAGTTGAAGCTTTCTTT. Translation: CASSLRAGTVEAFF.

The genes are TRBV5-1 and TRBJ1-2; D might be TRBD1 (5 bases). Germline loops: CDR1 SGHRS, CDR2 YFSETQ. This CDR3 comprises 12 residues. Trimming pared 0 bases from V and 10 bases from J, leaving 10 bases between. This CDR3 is CASSLGRDAYTF. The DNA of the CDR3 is TGCGCCAGCAGCTTGGGCAGGGATGCCTACACCTTC.

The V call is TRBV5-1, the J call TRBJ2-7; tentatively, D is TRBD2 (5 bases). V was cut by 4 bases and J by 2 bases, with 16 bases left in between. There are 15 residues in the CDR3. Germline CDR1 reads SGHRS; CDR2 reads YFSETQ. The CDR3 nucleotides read TGCGCCAGCAGCCTGGGAGAGAGAGGGCCCTACGAGCAGTACTTC. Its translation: CASSLGERGPYEQYF.

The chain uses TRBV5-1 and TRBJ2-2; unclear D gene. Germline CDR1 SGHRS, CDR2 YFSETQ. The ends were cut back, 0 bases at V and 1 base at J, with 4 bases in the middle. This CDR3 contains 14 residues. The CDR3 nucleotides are TGCGCCAGCAGCTTGGCCGGGAACACCGGGGAGCTGTTTTTT. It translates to CASSLAGNTGELFF.

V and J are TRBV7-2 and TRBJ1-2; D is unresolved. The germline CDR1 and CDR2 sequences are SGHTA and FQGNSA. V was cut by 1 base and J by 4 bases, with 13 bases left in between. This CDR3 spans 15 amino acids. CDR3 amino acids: CASSLGGSVGYGYTF. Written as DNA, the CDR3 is TGTGCCAGCAGCTTAGGGGGTTCGGTCGGCTATGGCTACACCTTC.

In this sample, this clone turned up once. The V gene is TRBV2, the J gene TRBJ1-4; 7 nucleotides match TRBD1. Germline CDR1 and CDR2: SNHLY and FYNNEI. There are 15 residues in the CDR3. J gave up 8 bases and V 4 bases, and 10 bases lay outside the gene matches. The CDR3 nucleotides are TGTGCCAGCAGTGTCGCCGACAGGGTTGAAGAAAAACTGTTTTTT. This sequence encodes CASSVADRVEEKLFF.

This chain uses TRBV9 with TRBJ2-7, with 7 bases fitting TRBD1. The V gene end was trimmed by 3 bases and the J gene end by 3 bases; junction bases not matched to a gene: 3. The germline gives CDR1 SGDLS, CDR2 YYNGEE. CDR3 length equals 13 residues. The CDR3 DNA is TGTGCCAGCAGCGGCCGGGACAGCTACGAGCAGTACTTC. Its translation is CASSGRDSYEQYF.

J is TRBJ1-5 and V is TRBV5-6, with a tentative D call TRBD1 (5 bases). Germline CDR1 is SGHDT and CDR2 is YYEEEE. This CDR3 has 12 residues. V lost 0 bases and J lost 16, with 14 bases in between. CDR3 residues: CASSLGQGPEHF. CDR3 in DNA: TGTGCCAGCAGCTTGGGGCAGGGCCCCGAACATTTT.

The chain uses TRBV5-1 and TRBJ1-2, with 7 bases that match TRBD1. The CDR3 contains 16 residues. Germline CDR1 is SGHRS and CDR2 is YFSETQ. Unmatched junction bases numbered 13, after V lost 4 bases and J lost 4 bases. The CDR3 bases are TGCGCCAGCAGCCCCCAAACAGGGGTTTCCTCCTATGGCTACACCTTC. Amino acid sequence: CASSPQTGVSSYGYTF. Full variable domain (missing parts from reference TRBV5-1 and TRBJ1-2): KAGVTQTPRYLIKTRGQQVTLSCSPISGHRSVSWYQQTPGQGLQFLFEYFSETQRNKGNFPGRFSGRQFSNSRSEMNVSTLELGDSALYLCASSPQTGVSSYGYTFGSGTRLTVV.

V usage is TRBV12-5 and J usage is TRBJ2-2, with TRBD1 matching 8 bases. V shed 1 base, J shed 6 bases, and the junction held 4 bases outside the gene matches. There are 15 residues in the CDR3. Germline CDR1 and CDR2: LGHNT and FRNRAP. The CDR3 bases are TGTGCTAGTGGTTTGGAAGACAGGGGAGCCGGGGAGCTGTTTTTT. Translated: CASGLEDRGAGELFF.

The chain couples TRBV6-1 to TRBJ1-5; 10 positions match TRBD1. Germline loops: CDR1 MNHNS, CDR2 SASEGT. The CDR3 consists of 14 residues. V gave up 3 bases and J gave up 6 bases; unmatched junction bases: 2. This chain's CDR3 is CASSDGQGGQPQHF. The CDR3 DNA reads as TGTGCCAGCAGTGATGGACAGGGGGGTCAGCCCCAGCATTTT.

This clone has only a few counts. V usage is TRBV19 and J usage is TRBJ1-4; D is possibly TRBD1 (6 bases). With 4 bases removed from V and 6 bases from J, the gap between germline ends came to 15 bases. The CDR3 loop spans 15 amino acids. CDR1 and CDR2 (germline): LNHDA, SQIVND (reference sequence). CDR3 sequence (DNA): TGTGCCAGTAGTAAGCAGGGGAATGGCTATGAAAAACTGTTTTTT. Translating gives CASSKQGNGYEKLFF. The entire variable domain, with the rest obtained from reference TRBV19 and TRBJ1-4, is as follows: DGGITQSPKYLFRKEGQNVTLSCEQNLNHDAMYWYRQDPGQGLRLIYYSQIVNDFQKGDIAEGYSVSREKKESFPLTVTSAQKNPTAFYLCASSKQGNGYEKLFFGSGTQLSVL.

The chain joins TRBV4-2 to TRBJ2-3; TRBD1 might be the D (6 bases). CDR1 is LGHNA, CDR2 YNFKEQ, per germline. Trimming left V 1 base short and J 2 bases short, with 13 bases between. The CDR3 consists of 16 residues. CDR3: CASSQGLGATTDTQYF. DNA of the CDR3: TGTGCCAGCAGCCAAGGTCTGGGGGCAACCACAGATACGCAGTATTTT.

CDR3 region: CASSLGGFVGEQFF. The DNA of the CDR3 is TGCGCCAGCAGCTTGGGAGGGTTCGTGGGTGAGCAGTTCTTC. The V gene is TRBV5-1, the J gene TRBJ2-1; the D gene is possibly TRBD2 (5 bases). The germline gives CDR1 SGHRS, CDR2 YFSETQ. CDR3 length: 14 residues. V lost 0 bases to trimming and J lost 9 bases, with 13 bases between them. Looking up the rest from reference TRBV5-1 and TRBJ2-1 gives the full variable domain: KAGVTQTPRYLIKTRGQQVTLSCSPISGHRSVSWYQQTPGQGLQFLFEYFSETQRNKGNFPGRFSGRQFSNSRSEMNVSTLELGDSALYLCASSLGGFVGEQFFGPGTRLTVL.

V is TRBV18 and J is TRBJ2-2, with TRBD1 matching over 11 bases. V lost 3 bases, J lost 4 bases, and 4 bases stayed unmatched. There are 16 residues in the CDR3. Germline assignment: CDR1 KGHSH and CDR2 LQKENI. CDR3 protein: CASSPAGTGGTGELFF. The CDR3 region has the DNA TGTGCCAGCTCACCTGCCGGGACAGGGGGCACCGGGGAGCTGTTTTTT. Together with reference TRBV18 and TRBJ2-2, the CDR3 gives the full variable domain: NAGVMQNPRHLVRRRGQEARLRCSPMKGHSHVYWYRQLPEEGLKFMVYLQKENIIDESGMPKERFSAEFPKEGPSILRIQQVVRGDSAAYFCASSPAGTGGTGELFFGEGSRLTVL.

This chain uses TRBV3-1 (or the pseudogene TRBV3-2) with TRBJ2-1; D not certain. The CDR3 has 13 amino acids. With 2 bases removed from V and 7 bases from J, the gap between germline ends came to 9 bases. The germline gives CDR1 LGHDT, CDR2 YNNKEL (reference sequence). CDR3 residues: CASSQTTGNEQFF. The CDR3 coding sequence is TGTGCCAGCAGCCAAACGACCGGGAATGAGCAGTTCTTC.

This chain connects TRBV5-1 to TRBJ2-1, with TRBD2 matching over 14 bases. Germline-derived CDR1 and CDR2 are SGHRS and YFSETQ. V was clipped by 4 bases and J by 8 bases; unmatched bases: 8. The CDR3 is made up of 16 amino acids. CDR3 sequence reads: CASSGTSGRGFDEQFF. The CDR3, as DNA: TGCGCCAGCAGCGGGACTAGCGGGAGAGGATTTGATGAGCAGTTCTTC.

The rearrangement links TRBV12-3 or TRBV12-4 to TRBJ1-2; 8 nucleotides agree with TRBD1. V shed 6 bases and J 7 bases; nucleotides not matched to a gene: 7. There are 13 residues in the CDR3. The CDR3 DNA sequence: TGTGCCAGCAGCGTACAGGGGGTTCCTGGCTACACCTTC. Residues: CASSVQGVPGYTF.

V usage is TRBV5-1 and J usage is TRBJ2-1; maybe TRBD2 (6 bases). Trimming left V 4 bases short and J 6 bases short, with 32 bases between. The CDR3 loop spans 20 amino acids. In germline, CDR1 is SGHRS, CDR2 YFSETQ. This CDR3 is CASSPRPGLGSKGSSNEQFF. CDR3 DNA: TGCGCCAGCAGCCCCCGACCGGGACTGGGCTCAAAGGGGTCGTCCAATGAGCAGTTCTTC.

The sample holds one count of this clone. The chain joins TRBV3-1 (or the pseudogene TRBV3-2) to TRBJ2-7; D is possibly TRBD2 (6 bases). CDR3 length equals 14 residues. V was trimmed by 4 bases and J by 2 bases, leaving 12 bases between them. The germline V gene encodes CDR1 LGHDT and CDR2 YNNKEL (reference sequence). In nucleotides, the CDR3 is TGTGCCAGCAGCCCGCGGGGCGGCACCTACGAGCAGTACTTC. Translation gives CASSPRGGTYEQYF.

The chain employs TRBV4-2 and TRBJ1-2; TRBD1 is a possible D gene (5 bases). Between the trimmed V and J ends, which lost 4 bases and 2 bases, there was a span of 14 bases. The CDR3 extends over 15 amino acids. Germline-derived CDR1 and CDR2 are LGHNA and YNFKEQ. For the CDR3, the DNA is TGTGCCAGCAGCCCCTCGGCGGGGGAGAACTATGGCTACACCTTC. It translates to CASSPSAGENYGYTF.

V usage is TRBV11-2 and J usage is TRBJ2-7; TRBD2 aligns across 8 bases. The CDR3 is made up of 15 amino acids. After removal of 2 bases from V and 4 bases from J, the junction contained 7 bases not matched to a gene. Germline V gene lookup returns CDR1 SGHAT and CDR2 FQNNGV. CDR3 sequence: CASSLMTSESYEQYF. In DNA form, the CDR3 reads TGTGCCAGCAGCTTAATGACTAGCGAGTCTTACGAGCAGTACTTC.

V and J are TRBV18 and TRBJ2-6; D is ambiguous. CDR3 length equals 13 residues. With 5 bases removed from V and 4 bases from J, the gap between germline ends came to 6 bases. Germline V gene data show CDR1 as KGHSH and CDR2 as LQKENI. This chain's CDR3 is CASSGVGANVLTF. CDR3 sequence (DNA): TGTGCCAGCTCAGGGGTCGGGGCCAACGTCCTGACTTTC. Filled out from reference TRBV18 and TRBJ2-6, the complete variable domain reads NAGVMQNPRHLVRRRGQEARLRCSPMKGHSHVYWYRQLPEEGLKFMVYLQKENIIDESGMPKERFSAEFPKEGPSILRIQQVVRGDSAAYFCASSGVGANVLTFGAGSRLTVL.

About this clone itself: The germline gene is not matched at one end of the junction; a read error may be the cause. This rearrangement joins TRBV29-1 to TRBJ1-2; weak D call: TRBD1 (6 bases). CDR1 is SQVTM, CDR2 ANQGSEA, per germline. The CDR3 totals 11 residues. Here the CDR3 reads CSAEGGYGYTF. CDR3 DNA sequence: TGCAGCGCTGAAGGGGGGTATGGCTACACCTTC. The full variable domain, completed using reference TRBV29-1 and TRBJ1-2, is SAVISQKPSRDICQRGTSLTIQCQVDSQVTMMFWYRQQPGQSLTLIATANQGSEATYESGFVIDKFPISRPNLTFSTLTVSNMSPEDSSIYLCSAEGGYGYTFGSGTRLTVV.

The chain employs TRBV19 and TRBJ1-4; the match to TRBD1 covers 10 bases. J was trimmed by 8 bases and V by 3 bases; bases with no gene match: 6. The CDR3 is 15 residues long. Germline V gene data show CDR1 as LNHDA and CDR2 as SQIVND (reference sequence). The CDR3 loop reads CASSISRDRGEKLFF. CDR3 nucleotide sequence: TGTGCCAGTAGTATCAGTCGGGACAGGGGAGAAAAACTGTTTTTT.

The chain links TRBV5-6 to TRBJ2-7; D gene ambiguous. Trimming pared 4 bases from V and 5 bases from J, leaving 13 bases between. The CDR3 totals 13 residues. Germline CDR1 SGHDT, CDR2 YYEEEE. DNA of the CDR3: TGTGCCAGCAGCCGACGAGGTCCCCACGAGCAGTACTTC. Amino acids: CASSRRGPHEQYF.